Listed here are 9 T cell receptor beta chains from one sample, sequenced in a study of blood T cell repertoires in COVID-19. Generated by immunoSEQ multiplex PCR, the TCRdb table keeps only in-frame clones and is missing some. Of around 23,000 clones listed, 65% to 85% are singletons. Source material: peripheral blood. These receptors were collected from a man aged 50 or older with COVID-19, enrolled during active disease.

This chain joins TRBV5-4 and TRBJ2-5, with TRBD2 matching 10 bases. The ends lost 1 base at V and 5 bases at J; junction bases unmatched: 8. In germline, CDR1 is SGHNT, CDR2 YYREEE (reference sequence). The CDR3 extends over 16 amino acids. CDR3 sequence (DNA): TGTGCCAGCAGCTTGTTTCTAGCGGGGGCCGAGGAGACCCAGTACTTC. Residues: CASSLFLAGAEETQYF.

The chain joins TRBV4-2 to TRBJ1-4, with 10 bases that match TRBD1. The V gene end was trimmed by 1 base and the J gene end by 7 bases; junction bases not matched to a gene: 6. Germline CDR1 and CDR2: LGHNA and YNFKEQ. CDR3 length: 16 residues. The CDR3 sequence: CASSQGMGQGFEKLFF. CDR3 sequence (DNA): TGTGCCAGCAGCCAAGGAATGGGACAGGGGTTTGAAAAACTGTTTTTT.

This clone showed up just a few times. The chain joins TRBV6-5 to TRBJ2-3, with D possibly matching TRBD2 (6 bases). Germline CDR1 is MNHEY and CDR2 is SVGAGI. The CDR3 sequence is 14 residues long. Trimming stripped 4 bases from V and 4 bases from J, with 12 bases between. In DNA form, the CDR3 reads TGTGCCAGCAGTTCTCTGGCGGGGTCAGATACGCAGTATTTT. The encoded protein is CASSSLAGSDTQYF.

The chain joins TRBV6-6 to TRBJ2-7; TRBD1 aligns across 9 bases. Losses at the gene ends were 6 bases for V and 2 bases for J; bases not matched to a gene: 8. Germline loops: CDR1 MNHNY, CDR2 SVGAGI (reference sequence). The CDR3 covers 15 residues. CDR3 region: CASRETGGGTYEQYF. CDR3 DNA: TGTGCCAGCAGGGAAACAGGGGGCGGCACCTACGAGCAGTACTTC.

The chain recombines TRBV28 with TRBJ2-3, with 11 bases identical to TRBD2. The CDR3 totals 16 residues. The V gene's germline CDR1 is MDHEN and CDR2 SYDVKM. J was trimmed by 6 bases and V by 3 bases; bases with no gene match: 8. The chain's CDR3 is CASSFGGASGRDTQYF. CDR3 nucleotides: TGTGCCAGCAGTTTCGGAGGGGCTAGCGGGAGGGATACGCAGTATTTT.

The V and J genes are TRBV6-5 and TRBJ2-2; D gene uncertain. Per the germline V gene, CDR1 is MNHEY and CDR2 is SVGAGI. V shed 7 bases and J shed 0 bases, with 6 bases lying between them. CDR3 length equals 13 residues. The CDR3 sequence is CASTTANTGELFF. The CDR3 DNA reads TGTGCCAGCACAACGGCGAACACCGGGGAGCTGTTTTTT.

This clone was found once. The chain recombines TRBV5-4 with TRBJ1-1; D might be TRBD1 (6 bases). Trimming left V 4 bases short and J 4 bases short, with 17 bases between. Germline CDR1 is SGHNT and CDR2 is YYREEE (reference sequence). This CDR3 has 15 residues. CDR3 coding DNA: TGTGCCAGCAGCGTAGGACAGTTGGGATCCACTGAAGCTTTCTTT. It is translated as CASSVGQLGSTEAFF.

The rearrangement links TRBV19 to TRBJ1-5; D gene unclear. Germline assignment: CDR1 LNHDA and CDR2 SQIVND (reference sequence). The germline V and J ends were trimmed by 7 bases and 0 bases, with 10 bases remaining between them. This CDR3 spans 14 amino acids. The CDR3 region has the DNA TGTGCCAGTACCTCAGGAAATAGCAATCAGCCCCAGCATTTT. Its protein product is CASTSGNSNQPQHF.

The chain is built from TRBV20-1 and TRBJ2-3; 13 bases fit TRBD2. Germline CDR1 is DFQATT and CDR2 is SNEGSKA (reference sequence). This CDR3 is built from 18 residues. The J segment lost 2 bases and the V segment lost 3 bases, leaving 11 bases of the junction unmatched. The DNA of the CDR3 is TGCAGTGCTAGTTTTTATACTAGCGGGGGGGGAAACACAGATACGCAGTATTTT. It specifies CSASFYTSGGGNTDTQYF.